The entry below describes one T cell receptor (beta chain). Its target is unknown. The CDR3 covers 13 residues. V lost 0 bases to trimming and J lost 6 bases, with 6 bases between them. The germline V gene has CDR1 MNHEY and CDR2 SVGAGI. The sample comes from a study of T cell responses to AZD1222 COVID-19 vaccine. Points from the study as a whole: Distributed over spike, vaccine-associated CD4 TCRs predominated at 160-218 and 743-854. Clonal diversity may have been underestimated in mostly white British donors. Among those given AZD1222, only six or seven were seropositive at baseline. Repertoires were obtained solely post-peak T cell response.

Some clones are missing from TCRdb's copy, which holds only in-frame ones; the method was immunoSEQ multiplex PCR. The sample holds about 130,000 clones, around 84% seen once. This sequence originates from an adult in good health. The rearrangement links TRBV6-5 to TRBJ1-5, with D unresolved. Sequences were derived from peripheral blood, sampled on day 0 of AZD1222 vaccination. CDR3 bases: TGTGCCAGCAGTTACTCGAGCGGTCAGCCCCAGCATTTT. It is translated as CASSYSSGQPQHF.